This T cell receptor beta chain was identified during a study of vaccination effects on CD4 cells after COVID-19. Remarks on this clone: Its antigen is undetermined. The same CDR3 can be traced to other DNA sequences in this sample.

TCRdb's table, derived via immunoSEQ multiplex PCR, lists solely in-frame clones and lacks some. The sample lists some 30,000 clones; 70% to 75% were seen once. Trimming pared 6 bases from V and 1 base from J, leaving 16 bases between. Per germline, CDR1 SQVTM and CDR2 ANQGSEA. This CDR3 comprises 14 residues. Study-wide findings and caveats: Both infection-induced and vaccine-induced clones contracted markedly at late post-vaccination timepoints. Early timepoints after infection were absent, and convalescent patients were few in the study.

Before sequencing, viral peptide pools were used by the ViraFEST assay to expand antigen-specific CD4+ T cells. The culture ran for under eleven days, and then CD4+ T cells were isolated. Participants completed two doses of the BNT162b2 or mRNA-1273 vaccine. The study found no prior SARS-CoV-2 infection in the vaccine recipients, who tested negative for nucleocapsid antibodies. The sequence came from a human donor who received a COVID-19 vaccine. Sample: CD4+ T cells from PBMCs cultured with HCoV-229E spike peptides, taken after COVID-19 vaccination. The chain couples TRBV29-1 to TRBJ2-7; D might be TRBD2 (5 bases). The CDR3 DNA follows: TGCAGCGTGGAACGGGGATCTGGGTCCTACGAGCAGTACTTC. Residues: CSVERGSGSYEQYF.